A single TCR beta chain is shown here with its context. From the 5' RACE reads, TCRdb called clonotypes with MiXCR, one entry per CDR3 protein. The table records tens of thousands of distinct CDR3 sequences, around a tenth of them present only once. V was trimmed by 1 base and J by 8 bases, leaving 9 bases between them. CDR1 is SGHRS, CDR2 YFSETQ, per germline. The CDR3 contains 12 residues. This sample stems from a study of early T cells in non-severe SARS-CoV-2 infection. The chain couples TRBV5-1 to TRBJ1-1, with D unclear. The starting material was whole blood, obtained at baseline. This sequence was found in an adult who was a healthcare worker with PCR-confirmed SARS-CoV-2 infection or an uninfected control (not recorded which). The CDR3 protein is CASSLSGSEAFF. For the CDR3, the DNA is TGCGCCAGCAGCTTGTCAGGAAGCGAAGCTTTCTTT.